This entry concerns a single T cell receptor (beta chain). The antigen is not known. Germline V lookup: CDR1 LGHNA, CDR2 YNFKEQ. This CDR3 has 16 amino acids. V was clipped by 1 base and J by 5 bases; unmatched bases: 6. The data stem from a study of long-term antiretroviral therapy in people with HIV. General observations from the study: Repertoire composition at all time points was dominated by clones that had expanded before ART.

Sequencing used immunoSEQ v3.0 at survey level. Using immunoSEQ multiplex PCR, the repertoire was profiled, and TCRdb retains in-frame clones only, with some absent. The sample shows 21,000 or so clones, approximately 84% of them seen only once. One or more pre-ART and two or more post-ART PBMC samples were available from each donor. Specimens held roughly 1-11 million cryopreserved PBMC prior to DNA extraction. This specimen consisted of unsorted PBMCs, obtained 0.5 years after starting antiretroviral therapy. This receptor was identified in a man between 18 and 35 years old with HIV. The V call is TRBV4-2, the J call TRBJ2-7; 12 bases map to TRBD2. The CDR3 here is CASSQGLAGGPDEQYF. For the CDR3, the DNA is TGTGCCAGCAGCCAAGGGCTAGCGGGGGGGCCCGACGAGCAGTACTTC.